The 12 T cell receptor beta chains presented below share a single source sample, sequenced in a study of beta chain features in type 1 diabetes. Investigators reverse transcribed all isolated RNA, so they sequenced expressed TCRB transcripts. The assay was immunoSEQ multiplex PCR, and TCRdb's table has in-frame clones only and misses some. The top ten clones hold around 2% of a sample with about 150,000 clones, around 10% of them seen once. Specimen: central memory CD4+ T cells from blood. These receptors came from a man between 18 and 29 years old in good health.

This clone was observed a handful of times. The chain uses TRBV6-6 and TRBJ2-1; TRBD2 might be the D (5 bases). CDR1 is MNHNY, CDR2 SVGAGI, per germline (reference sequence). Trimming cost V 4 bases and J 7 bases, with 20 bases left between them. This CDR3 spans 16 amino acids. The CDR3 region has the DNA TGTGCCAGCAGTTCCCCCGGAGGACCGATAGGAAATGAGCAGTTCTTC. As protein: CASSSPGGPIGNEQFF.

The V and J genes are TRBV6-6 and TRBJ1-1; a possible D gene is TRBD1 (6 bases). Germline assignment: CDR1 MNHNY and CDR2 SVGAGI (reference sequence). The ends were cut back, 5 bases at V and 1 base at J, with 8 bases in the middle. The CDR3 is 13 residues long. CDR3 region: CASSRQENTEAFF. CDR3 bases: TGTGCCAGCAGTAGACAGGAGAACACTGAAGCTTTCTTT.

About this clone: This may stem from a read error, because a much larger clone lies one nucleotide away. V and J are TRBV19 and TRBJ1-1, with TRBD1 as a possible D gene (5 bases). This CDR3 is 15 amino acids long. Germline CDR1 and CDR2: LNHDA and SQIVND (reference sequence). The CDR3, as DNA: TGTTCCAGTAGTAGTGCCGGGTGGGGCGGCACTGAAGCTTTCTTT. It codes for CSSSSAGWGGTEAFF.

The chain is built from TRBV18 and TRBJ2-7, with 8 bases identical to TRBD1. The CDR3 is 15 amino acids. V lost 3 bases, J lost 3 bases, and 7 bases stayed unmatched. Germline V CDR1 and CDR2: KGHSH, LQKENI. CDR3 in amino acids: CASSPSGTGVYEQYF. The CDR3 DNA follows: TGTGCCAGCTCACCGTCCGGGACAGGAGTCTACGAGCAGTACTTC.

This clone was seen only a few times. The chain recombines TRBV29-1 with TRBJ1-1; D remains ambiguous. The germline gives CDR1 SQVTM, CDR2 ANQGSEA. The CDR3 is 14 residues long. Deletions cut 0 bases from V and 6 bases from J, with 14 bases between. Here the CDR3 DNA reads TGCAGCGTTGAAGATCGGCGGCCCTCGGCTGAAGCTTTCTTT. Translating gives CSVEDRRPSAEAFF.

Here the CDR3 reads CASNPRANTGELFF. The CDR3 DNA reads TGTGCCAGTAACCCGAGAGCGAACACCGGGGAGCTGTTTTTT. V and J are TRBV19 and TRBJ2-2; D not certain. Germline assignment: CDR1 LNHDA and CDR2 SQIVND (reference sequence). The CDR3 is 14 amino acids. Trimming pared 7 bases from V and 0 bases from J, leaving 9 bases between.

The CDR3 DNA reads as TGTGCCAGCTCACCCACTGGGGCCAACGTCCTGACTTTC. It translates to CASSPTGANVLTF. The chain carries TRBV18 and TRBJ2-6; D gene ambiguous. The V gene's germline CDR1 is KGHSH and CDR2 LQKENI. Trimming removed 3 bases from V and 2 bases from J, with 2 bases in between. The CDR3 contains 13 residues. Together with reference TRBV18 and TRBJ2-6, the CDR3 gives the full variable domain: NAGVMQNPRHLVRRRGQEARLRCSPMKGHSHVYWYRQLPEEGLKFMVYLQKENIIDESGMPKERFSAEFPKEGPSILRIQQVVRGDSAAYFCASSPTGANVLTFGAGSRLTVL.

The table lists this clone with a few counts. This sequence joins TRBV30 and TRBJ1-2; D is possibly TRBD1 (6 bases). The V end was cut by 0 bases, the J end by 3 bases, with 14 bases between. This CDR3 region has 15 residues. Germline V gives CDR1 GTSNPN, CDR2 SVGIG (reference sequence). The CDR3 loop is CAWSVRHREDYGYTF. As DNA, the CDR3 is TGTGCCTGGAGTGTACGACACAGGGAGGACTATGGCTACACCTTC.

V usage is TRBV28 and J usage is TRBJ2-3, with 11 bases that match TRBD2. Unmatched junction bases numbered 12, after V lost 7 bases and J lost 3 bases. The CDR3 is made up of 17 amino acids. Germline-derived CDR1 and CDR2 are MDHEN and SYDVKM. Here the CDR3 DNA reads TGTGCCAGCACTATAGCGGGAGGGCCGAGTGGAACAGATACGCAGTATTTT. Residues: CASTIAGGPSGTDTQYF.

A note on this clone: The sample carries other DNA sequences with the same CDR3. The J gene is TRBJ2-1, the V gene TRBV29-1; TRBD1 matches 9 bases. CDR3 length: 12 amino acids. Germline assignment: CDR1 SQVTM and CDR2 ANQGSEA. The junction had 9 bases not matched to a gene; V was cut back by 5 bases and J by 13 bases. The CDR3 loop is CSVLQDRGGQFF. The CDR3 DNA follows: TGCAGCGTTCTCCAGGACAGGGGTGGTCAGTTCTTC.

V usage is TRBV7-2 and J usage is TRBJ2-5; D is perhaps TRBD1 (5 bases). The CDR3 sequence is 14 residues long. Germline V gene sequence: CDR1 SGHTA, CDR2 FQGNSA. Trimming removed 6 bases at V and 2 bases at J, with 13 bases between. Written as DNA, the CDR3 is TGTGCCAGCAGTCCTACAGGATCTCAAGAGACCCAGTACTTC. Translating gives CASSPTGSQETQYF. Supplemented by reference TRBV7-2 and TRBJ2-5, the full variable domain reads GAGVSQSPSNKVTEKGKDVELRCDPISGHTALYWYRQSLGQGLEFLIYFQGNSAPDKSGLPSDRFSAERTGGSVSTLTIQRTQQEDSAVYLCASSPTGSQETQYFGPGTRLLVL.

The sample holds a few counts of this clone. A read error may produce the germline difference seen at one junction end. This chain joins TRBV19 and TRBJ2-4, with TRBD2 as a possible D gene (6 bases). Germline V CDR1 and CDR2: LNHDA, SQIVND (reference sequence). There are 15 residues in the CDR3. The CDR3 nucleotides are TGTGCCAGTAGTTTGGGTTTACTAGCCAGAAACATTCAGTACTTC. It yields the protein CASSLGLLARNIQYF.